A selection of T cell receptor beta chains follows, all from one sample in a study of blood T cell repertoires in COVID-19. Only in-frame clones appear in the TCRdb table, and some are missing; sequencing was by immunoSEQ multiplex PCR. This table has approximately 150,000 clones, 75% to 90% appearing once. The source material was PBMCs or T cells enriched from blood (not recorded which). These receptors originate from a man over 45 in a cohort exposed to, infected with or recovered from COVID-19 (not recorded which). Each CDR3 is given with its conserved first and last residue. D genes are given only for firm matches. Clone size, where shown, is once, few, many, or a class for clones that have expanded.

D	size	J	V	DNA	CDR3
TRBD2	few	TRBJ2-2	TRBV20-1	TGCAGTGCTAGTTCCCTAGCGGGAGGGCCCGGCGGGGAGCTGTTTTTT	CSASSLAGGPGGELFF
-	-	TRBJ1-2	TRBV19	TGTGCCAGTACCGGAGGAGGCTCTAACTATGGCTACACCTTC	CASTGGGSNYGYTF
TRBD1	-	TRBJ1-2	TRBV5-1	TGCGCCAGCAGCATCGGACAGGGGAAGGGCTACACCTTC	CASSIGQGKGYTF
TRBD1	-	TRBJ2-7	TRBV6-6	TGTGCCAGCAGTTACTCGGGACAGCCTTCCTTC	CASSYSGQPSF
TRBD2	-	TRBJ2-4	TRBV19	TGTGCCAGTAGGGGAGGGCCCAAAAACATTCAGTACTTC	CASRGGPKNIQYF
TRBD2	once	TRBJ2-5	TRBV14	TGTGCCAGCAGCGGGCTAGCGGGTTTCCAAGAGACCCAGTACTTC	CASSGLAGFQETQYF
TRBD1	-	TRBJ2-7	TRBV4-2	TGTGCCAGCAGCCAAGGGACAGGGGCTGCCTACGAGCAGTACTTC	CASSQGTGAAYEQYF
-	-	TRBJ2-1	TRBV5-4	TGTGCCATTCAGGGGACCAGGGGTAATGAGCAGTTCTTC	CAIQGTRGNEQFF
TRBD1	-	TRBJ1-1	TRBV18	TGTGCCAGCAGATTGGGACAGGGCTCCCTGAACACTGAAGCTTTCTTT	CASRLGQGSLNTEAFF
-	-	TRBJ1-2	TRBV5-1	TGCGCCAGCAGGGAACAGGGACCTAACTATGGCTACACCTTC	CASREQGPNYGYTF
TRBD1	-	TRBJ1-1	TRBV30	TGTGCCTGGAGTGGGGTTAAAAGACAGGGGGCCCGACGGAGCACTGAAGCTTTCTTT	CAWSGVKRQGARRSTEAFF
TRBD1	-	TRBJ1-1	TRBV6-1	TGTGCCAGCAGTGATAGGACAGGGCAGAACACTGAAGCTTTCTTT	CASSDRTGQNTEAFF
TRBD1	-	TRBJ1-1	TRBV30	TGTGCCTGGAGGAAACAGGGGCTCGAAGCTTTCTTT	CAWRKQGLEAFF
TRBD1	-	TRBJ2-5	TRBV18	TGTGCCAGCTCACCAGGACAGGTCCAAGAGACCCAGTACTTC	CASSPGQVQETQYF
-	-	TRBJ1-3	TRBV30	TGTGCCTGGGATAGGGGGTCCTCTGGAAACACCATATATTTT	CAWDRGSSGNTIYF
-	-	TRBJ1-1	TRBV29-1	TGCAGCGCCACAGGGCCCGGGAGGACTGAAGCTTTCTTT	CSATGPGRTEAFF
TRBD1	-	TRBJ1-1	TRBV13	TGTGCCAGCAACAACAGGGGAGGCCTGAACACTGAAGCTTTCTTT	CASNNRGGLNTEAFF
TRBD1	-	TRBJ1-5	TRBV28	TGTGCCAGCACTCCGGGACAGGGCTGGCAGCCCCAGCATTTT	CASTPGQGWQPQHF
TRBD1	few	TRBJ1-4	TRBV19	TGTGCCAGTCGTCGGACAGGGGCTGCAACTAATGAAAAACTGTTTTTT	CASRRTGAATNEKLFF
TRBD2	-	TRBJ2-7	TRBV29-1	TGCAGCGCCCGACTAGCGGGAACCCACGAGCAGTACTTC	CSARLAGTHEQYF
TRBD1	few	TRBJ2-3	TRBV24-1	TGTGCCACCAGTGACCCGGGACAGGCGAACACAGATACGCAGTATTTT	CATSDPGQANTDTQYF
TRBD1	-	TRBJ2-5	TRBV7-9	TGTGCCAGCAGTTTTACACGACAGGGGAGATTCGAGACCCAGTACTTC	CASSFTRQGRFETQYF
TRBD1	-	TRBJ1-1	TRBV10-3	TGTGCCATCAGTGATGAGGGGGCCAGGGCTTTCTTT	CAISDEGARAFF